This is a list of T cell receptor beta chains from one sample in a study of breast tumors, draining lymph nodes, adjacent tissues. TCRdb reanalysed the multiplex PCR reads using MiXCR and keeps one entry per CDR3 protein. The sample has about 25,000 distinct CDR3 sequences, approximately 20% seen once. The sequenced sample consisted of breast tumor tissue. The source is a female donor with breast cancer. Some clones in this sample may be carry-over from other donors' samples. Both conserved end residues are part of each CDR3. Fields, in order: J gene, V gene, D gene, clone size, CDR3 DNA, CDR3 protein. A D gene is named only where the DNA matches it firmly. Clone size is given for some rows only: seen once, a few or many times, or a class if the clone is expanded.

TRBJ1-2	TRBV15	NA	many	TGTGCCACCAGCAGGATGGACACAAGCTATGGCTACACCTTC	CATSRMDTSYGYTF
TRBJ2-1	TRBV5-6	TRBD2	many	TGTGCCAGCAGCTTTAGACTAGCGGGAGCTAAGGATGAGCAGTTCTTC	CASSFRLAGAKDEQFF
TRBJ1-3	TRBV10-3	NA	many	TGTGCCATCAGTGTTTCAGGGTGGGACACCATATATTTT	CAISVSGWDTIYF
TRBJ1-6	TRBV6-5	NA	many	TGTGCCAGCAGGGTCCAAGATAATTCACCCCTCCACTTT	CASRVQDNSPLHF
TRBJ1-5	TRBV28	TRBD1	many	TGTGCCAGCAGTTCTCCACAGGGGGGTGGTCAGCCCCAGCATTTT	CASSSPQGGGQPQHF
TRBJ2-1	TRBV7-2	TRBD2	NA	TGTGCCAGCAGCGTCTTTGGCGGGGGGTCAAATGAGCAGTTCTTC	CASSVFGGGSNEQFF
TRBJ2-1	TRBV29-1	TRBD1	many	TGCAGCGTCGAGTCGACAGGGAATGAGCAGTTCTTC	CSVESTGNEQFF
TRBJ2-1	TRBV13	NA	many	TGTGCCAGCAGCTTAGGCCGGGGGTACAATGAGCAGTTCTTC	CASSLGRGYNEQFF
TRBJ1-4	TRBV2	TRBD1	many	TGTGCCAGCAGTCAACGTTGGACAGGGGGGGCAACTAATGAAAAACTGTTTTTT	CASSQRWTGGATNEKLFF
TRBJ2-3	TRBV13	TRBD2	NA	TGCGCCAGCAGCTTGGGCGGGAGTAGCACAGATACGCAGTATTTT	CASSLGGSSTDTQYF
TRBJ2-1	TRBV18	NA	few	TGTGCCAGCTCACGAATCACCGGCGGGGAAAACAATGAGCAGTTCTTC	CASSRITGGENNEQFF
TRBJ2-2	TRBV6-1	NA	many	TGTGCCAGCAGTGCGTATAGGGGGGCGGCCGGGGAGCTGTTTTTT	CASSAYRGAAGELFF
TRBJ2-7	TRBV5-1	NA	many	TGCGCCAGCAGTACAGGAACCACCTACGAGCAGTACTTC	CASSTGTTYEQYF
TRBJ1-2	TRBV9	NA	many	TGTGCCACCACCTCTTTCAAAACAGAAGTTGGCTACACCTTC	CATTSFKTEVGYTF
TRBJ1-2	TRBV12-3/TRBV12-4	NA	NA	TGTGCCAGCAGTTTAGCGGTCCGGGGCTACACCTTC	CASSLAVRGYTF
TRBJ2-1	TRBV29-1	TRBD2	many	TGCAGCGTTGCCCTTAGCGGGAGGGCCTATGAGCAGTTCTTC	CSVALSGRAYEQFF
TRBJ2-1	TRBV27	TRBD2	many	TGTGCCACACGGGGACTAGCGGGAGGGAATGAGCAGTTCTTC	CATRGLAGGNEQFF
TRBJ2-3	TRBV6-1	NA	many	TGTGCCAGCAGTTCCCGACAGGCCGGACCACCAGATACGCAGTATTTT	CASSSRQAGPPDTQYF
TRBJ2-7	TRBV10-3	TRBD1	many	TGTGCCATCAGTGAACCGGACAGGGGGCGCGACGAGCAGTACTTC	CAISEPDRGRDEQYF
TRBJ2-1	TRBV3-1	NA	many	TGTGCCAGCAGCCAAGAGCGCCTGGGGGGCAATGAGCAGTTCTTC	CASSQERLGGNEQFF
TRBJ1-3	TRBV7-8	NA	NA	TGTGCCAGCAGCCCGGTAGAGCTTCCCGGAAACACCATATATTTT	CASSPVELPGNTIYF
TRBJ2-7	TRBV27	TRBD1	many	TGTGCCAGCAGTTTTTCACCGGACAGGGCGAGAGAGCAGTACTTC	CASSFSPDRAREQYF
TRBJ1-6	TRBV5-1	TRBD1	many	TGCGCCAGCAGCTTACAGGGGTTGTACAATTCACCCCTCCACTTT	CASSLQGLYNSPLHF
TRBJ2-7	TRBV6-1	NA	many	TGTGCCAGCAGTGAAGGACTAGATTCCTACGAGCAGTACTTC	CASSEGLDSYEQYF
TRBJ1-3	TRBV10-3	TRBD1	many	TGTGCCATCAGAGCAGGGGGTTCCTCTGGAAACACCATATATTTT	CAIRAGGSSGNTIYF
TRBJ2-7	TRBV20-1	NA	many	TGCAGTGCTAGAGACCCAGGGGGGACAACCTACGAGCAGTACTTC	CSARDPGGTTYEQYF
TRBJ2-5	TRBV14	NA	many	TGTGCCAGCAGCCAAGGAGCCTACCAAGAGACCCAGTACTTC	CASSQGAYQETQYF
TRBJ1-5	TRBV28	TRBD1	many	TGTGCCAGCAGCTATGGACAGGGGGTCGCTCTGAATCAGCCCCAGCATTTT	CASSYGQGVALNQPQHF
TRBJ2-7	TRBV6-5	NA	many	TGTGCCAGCAGTCCCACGGTTGGGAACGAGCAGTACTTC	CASSPTVGNEQYF
TRBJ1-2	TRBV6-6	NA	many	TGTGCCAGCAGTTCCCGCGCGGGGTATGGCTACACCTTC	CASSSRAGYGYTF
TRBJ2-5	TRBV20-1	TRBD2	many	TGCAGTGCTCCCGGGACTAGCGGGAGTGGAGAGACCCAGTACTTC	CSAPGTSGSGETQYF
TRBJ2-3	TRBV28	NA	many	TGTGCCAGCAGTTTATTCTCGGCAGGGGCAGATACGCAGTATTTT	CASSLFSAGADTQYF
TRBJ2-2	TRBV3-1	TRBD2	many	TGTGCCAGCAGCTATAGTCCCGGCGGGAGGGTCGGGGAGCTGTTTTTT	CASSYSPGGRVGELFF
TRBJ1-2	TRBV29-1	TRBD1	once	TGCAGCTCCGGACAGGGAGACTATGGCTACACCTTC	CSSGQGDYGYTF
TRBJ1-2	TRBV28	TRBD1	many	TGTGCCAGCAGAACAAACAGGGGTTATGGCTACACCTTC	CASRTNRGYGYTF
TRBJ2-3	TRBV5-1	TRBD2	many	TGCGCCAGCAGCTCGACTAGCCCTAGCACAGATACGCAGTATTTT	CASSSTSPSTDTQYF
TRBJ2-5	TRBV20-1	NA	many	TGCAGTTCCGGGGGTGGGTGGAGTGTATCGGCCCAGTACTTC	CSSGGGWSVSAQYF
TRBJ2-5	TRBV29-1	NA	NA	TGCAGCGTTGGACCCGGAGAGACCCAGTACTTC	CSVGPGETQYF
TRBJ1-1	TRBV3-1	NA	once	TGTGCCAGCAGCCAAGGGGGGGGAGGTATTGGGACTTTCTTT	CASSQGGGGIGTFF
TRBJ1-6	TRBV3-1	TRBD1	many	TGTGCCAGCAGACCTCAGGGGGCAACACCCCTCCACTTT	CASRPQGATPLHF
TRBJ2-7	TRBV20-1	NA	many	TGCAGTGGTAAAAGTAGGGGCGGGACCTCCTACGAGCAGTACTTC	CSGKSRGGTSYEQYF
TRBJ2-7	TRBV4-1	TRBD2	many	TGCGCCAGCAGCCAAGATCTAGCGGTCAACTCCTACGAGCAGTACTTC	CASSQDLAVNSYEQYF
TRBJ2-2	TRBV20-1	TRBD2	NA	TGCAGTGCTGATACCATACTAGCGGGAGTCGGGGAGCTGTTTTTT	CSADTILAGVGELFF
TRBJ2-1	TRBV12-3/TRBV12-4	NA	many	TGTGCCAGCAGTTTATCCCATGAGCAGTTCTTC	CASSLSHEQFF
TRBJ1-5	TRBV12-3/TRBV12-4	NA	many	TGTGCCAGCAGTTTGGGCGCTATGCAGCCCCAGCATTTT	CASSLGAMQPQHF
TRBJ1-2	TRBV5-4	NA	many	TGTGCCAGCAGCTCAGCAGGGGAGTATGGCTACACCTTC	CASSSAGEYGYTF
TRBJ2-1	TRBV7-2	NA	many	TGTGCCAGCAGCAGGCGGCGGGGATACAATGAGCAGTTCTTC	CASSRRRGYNEQFF
TRBJ2-5	TRBV20-1	TRBD1	many	TGCAGTGCTAGAGTAGGGGGCCTAGAGACCCAGTACTTC	CSARVGGLETQYF
TRBJ1-6	TRBV28	NA	many	TGTGTGTCCTACGGGGGTAATTCACCCCTCCACTTT	CVSYGGNSPLHF
TRBJ1-2	TRBV19	NA	many	TGTGCCAGTAGTTTAAGGCAAACTAAGGGGGAGTATGGCTACACCTTC	CASSLRQTKGEYGYTF
TRBJ2-7	TRBV6-1	NA	few	TGTGCCAGCAGTCGTGATGTCCATTCCCGCTACGAGCAGTACTTC	CASSRDVHSRYEQYF
TRBJ2-4	TRBV24-1	NA	once	TGTGCCACCAGTGAAGAAAGGGGGAACATGAACATTCAGTACTTC	CATSEERGNMNIQYF
TRBJ2-4	TRBV28	NA	many	TGTGCCAGCAGTTCCTTCAGGGAAACCAAAAACATTCAGTACTTC	CASSSFRETKNIQYF
TRBJ1-1	TRBV10-3	TRBD1	NA	TGTGCCATCACAGGGGGCACTGAAGCTTTCTTT	CAITGGTEAFF
TRBJ1-2	TRBV5-1	NA	many	TGCGCCAGCAGCTTGTCCACCCCCAGCTATGGCTACACCTTC	CASSLSTPSYGYTF